A single sample gave rise to the 9 T cell receptor beta chains below, sequenced in a study of cytomegalovirus exposure and HLA in healthy donors. Here immunoSEQ multiplex PCR was the method, and the copy in TCRdb shows in-frame clones only, minus some. This table has 140,000 to 150,000 clones, approximately 94% appearing once. Input material: PBMCs. The receptors were sampled from a man between 18 and 29 years old in good health and CMV-seropositive.

The chain has TRBV28 and TRBJ2-3, with a weak D call TRBD1 (5 bases). V shed 7 bases and J shed 1 base, with 12 bases lying between them. Per germline, CDR1 MDHEN and CDR2 SYDVKM. This CDR3 contains 14 residues. This chain's CDR3 is CASNRGWGTDTQYF. The CDR3, as DNA: TGTGCCAGCAATAGGGGATGGGGCACAGATACGCAGTATTTT.

V and J are TRBV13 and TRBJ2-3; D is perhaps TRBD1 (6 bases). Germline V CDR1 and CDR2: PRHDT, FYEKMQ (reference sequence). The CDR3 runs to 15 residues. Trimming cost V 4 bases and J 1 base, with 12 bases left between them. CDR3 nucleotide sequence: TGTGCCAGCAGCTCCGGACAGAGACGCACAGATACGCAGTATTTT. It encodes CASSSGQRRTDTQYF.

This clone was observed a handful of times. The chain uses TRBV5-4 and TRBJ2-2; 11 nucleotides match TRBD2. Germline V gives CDR1 SGHNT, CDR2 YYREEE (reference sequence). V lost 4 bases to trimming and J lost 2 bases; unmatched junction nucleotides: 1. The CDR3 spans 15 residues. The CDR3 loop is CASSTSGGNTGELFF. In nucleotides, the CDR3 is TGTGCCAGCAGCACTAGCGGGGGTAACACCGGGGAGCTGTTTTTT.

The chain employs TRBV5-1 and TRBJ2-5; D possibly corresponds to TRBD1 (5 bases). Germline V lookup: CDR1 SGHRS, CDR2 YFSETQ. The CDR3 loop spans 13 amino acids. V lost 0 bases and J 3 bases, leaving 6 bases between the germline ends. The CDR3 reads CASSLEGKETQYF. CDR3 nucleotide sequence: TGCGCCAGCAGCTTGGAGGGGAAAGAGACCCAGTACTTC. Variable domain in full (rest from reference TRBV5-1 and TRBJ2-5): KAGVTQTPRYLIKTRGQQVTLSCSPISGHRSVSWYQQTPGQGLQFLFEYFSETQRNKGNFPGRFSGRQFSNSRSEMNVSTLELGDSALYLCASSLEGKETQYFGPGTRLLVL.

Note on this clone: Additional DNA sequences in this sample encode the identical CDR3. V and J are TRBV2 and TRBJ2-3; 7 nucleotides line up with TRBD2. The CDR3 spans 14 residues. The germline CDR1 and CDR2 sequences are SNHLY and FYNNEI. V gave up 6 bases and J gave up 4 bases; unmatched junction bases: 7. The CDR3 sequence is CASRRLAGADTQYF. DNA for the CDR3: TGTGCCAGCAGAAGACTAGCCGGTGCAGATACGCAGTATTTT.

The chain couples TRBV18 to TRBJ2-1, with a weak D call TRBD1 (6 bases). Germline-derived CDR1 and CDR2 are KGHSH and LQKENI. This CDR3 region has 15 residues. Deletions cut 3 bases from V and 5 bases from J, with 14 bases between. The CDR3 nucleotides read TGTGCCAGCTCACCGACCCTCGGGGACAACAATGAGCAGTTCTTC. Protein product: CASSPTLGDNNEQFF.

The J gene is TRBJ2-1, the V gene TRBV5-1, with D perhaps matching TRBD1 (6 bases). Germline V gives CDR1 SGHRS, CDR2 YFSETQ. This CDR3 region has 18 residues. Trimming shortened V by 0 bases and J by 5 bases, and 21 bases separated the two germline ends. The DNA for the CDR3 is TGCGCCAGCAGCTTGGATGCCAGACAGGCGCGCCCTAACAATGAGCAGTTCTTC. This codes for CASSLDARQARPNNEQFF.

This sequence joins TRBV7-2 and TRBJ2-5; 12 bases map to TRBD2. From germline, CDR1 is SGHTA and CDR2 FQGNSA. This CDR3 comprises 17 residues. V lost 5 bases and J lost 5; bases outside the gene matches: 12. The CDR3 sequence is CASSPWAGLAGGETQYF. Written as DNA, the CDR3 is TGTGCCAGCAGCCCCTGGGCGGGTCTAGCGGGAGGGGAGACCCAGTACTTC.

The chain joins TRBV19 to TRBJ1-5; 8 bases line up with TRBD1. The CDR3 length is 17 residues. CDR1 and CDR2 (germline): LNHDA, SQIVND (reference sequence). With 5 bases clipped from V and 5 bases from J, the junction kept 14 bases outside the gene matches. The CDR3 spells CASSSGRTGGMDQPQHF. CDR3 DNA sequence: TGTGCCAGTAGTTCTGGCCGAACAGGGGGGATGGATCAGCCCCAGCATTTT. Using reference TRBV19 and TRBJ1-5 for the parts outside the CDR3, the full variable domain is DGGITQSPKYLFRKEGQNVTLSCEQNLNHDAMYWYRQDPGQGLRLIYYSQIVNDFQKGDIAEGYSVSREKKESFPLTVTSAQKNPTAFYLCASSSGRTGGMDQPQHFGDGTRLSIL.